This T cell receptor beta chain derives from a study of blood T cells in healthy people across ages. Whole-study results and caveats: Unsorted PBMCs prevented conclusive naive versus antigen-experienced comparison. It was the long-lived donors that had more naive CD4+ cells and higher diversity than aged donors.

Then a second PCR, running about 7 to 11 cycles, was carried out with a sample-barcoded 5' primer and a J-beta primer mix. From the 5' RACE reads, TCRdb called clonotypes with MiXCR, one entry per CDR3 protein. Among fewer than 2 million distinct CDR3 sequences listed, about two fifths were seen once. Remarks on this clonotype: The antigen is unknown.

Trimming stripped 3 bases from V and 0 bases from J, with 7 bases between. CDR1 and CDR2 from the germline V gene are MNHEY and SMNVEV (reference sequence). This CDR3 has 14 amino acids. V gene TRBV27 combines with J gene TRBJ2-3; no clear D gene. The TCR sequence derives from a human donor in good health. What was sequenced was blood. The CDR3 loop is CASSFPYSTDTQYF. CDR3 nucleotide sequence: TGTGCCAGCAGTTTCCCCTATAGCACAGATACGCAGTATTTT.